The entry below gives a single TCR beta chain sequence along with its context. Its specificity is unknown. The data were obtained in a study of cytomegalovirus exposure and HLA in healthy donors. Study observations and caveats: CMV antigen specificity of a few CMV-associated chains was confirmed in vitro.

Germline V CDR1 and CDR2: MNHNS, SASEGT. The CDR3 runs 13 residues. V was shortened by 6 bases and J by 5 bases, with 14 bases between the two germline ends. The PCR employed 60 Vbeta primers together with 13 Jbeta primers. The protocol was immunoSEQ multiplex PCR, while the TCRdb copy is restricted to in-frame clones and leaves out a portion. In the table there are more than 95,000 clones, 70% to 80% of which are singletons. The chain is built from TRBV6-1 and TRBJ2-7, with D tentatively TRBD1 (5 bases). Sequenced input: PBMCs. The clonotype comes from a woman between 50 and 59 years old in good health and CMV-seropositive. CDR3 loop: CASRPTAVHEQYF. The CDR3 DNA reads as TGTGCCAGCAGACCGACAGCCGTGCACGAGCAGTACTTC.